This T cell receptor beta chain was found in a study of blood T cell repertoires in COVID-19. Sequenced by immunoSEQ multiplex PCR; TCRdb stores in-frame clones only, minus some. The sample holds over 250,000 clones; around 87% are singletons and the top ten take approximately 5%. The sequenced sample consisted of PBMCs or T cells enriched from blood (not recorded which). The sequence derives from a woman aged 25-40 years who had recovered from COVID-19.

The CDR3 here is CASSQVGGSSYNEQFF. CDR3 nucleotides: TGTGCCAGCAGCCAAGTCGGAGGGAGCTCCTACAATGAGCAGTTCTTC. The gene calls are TRBV3-1 (or the pseudogene TRBV3-2) and TRBJ2-1, with D perhaps matching TRBD2 (6 bases). CDR3 length: 16 amino acids. The V and J ends lost 1 base and 0 bases respectively, with 10 bases between them. Germline V gene data show CDR1 as LGHDT and CDR2 as YNNKEL (reference sequence).